This T cell receptor beta chain emerged from a study of shared clonotypes between healthy human individuals. Across the study: Three CD4 naive, three CD4 memory, two CD8 naive and one CD8 memory plate were used per donor. Study results and caveats: Specimens sampled were limited to blood, with tissue repertoires likely differing. Owing to a small donor count, the genetic and exposure-history diversity represented was limited.

The CDR3 length is 14 residues. V gave up 5 bases and J gave up 0 bases, with 7 bases separating them. The V gene's germline CDR1 is ENHRY and CDR2 SYGVKD. Measured with immunoSEQ multiplex PCR; TCRdb has only the in-frame clones, and not every one. Among 300,000 to 350,000 clones listed, more than 60% were seen once. In the case of this clone: As yet, its antigen is unknown.

The genes are TRBV10-3 and TRBJ2-2; D gene unclear. This TCR was sampled from a man aged 25 to 40 in good health. Sequencing was performed on memory CD4+ T cells sorted from blood. Stated subset: CD45RA-negative fraction. The CDR3 DNA reads as TGTGCCATCAGTTTGTCACCGAACACCGGGGAGCTGTTTTTT. Translation: CAISLSPNTGELFF.